Listed here are 27 T cell receptor beta chains from one sample, sequenced in a study of T-cell reconstitution after alpha-beta-depleted transplantation in children. Preparing the TCRbeta library involved the use of unique molecular identifiers. TCRdb itself ran the PCR reads through MiXCR, one entry per CDR3 protein. This sample yields about 540,000 distinct CDR3 sequences, of which 15% to 20% are seen a single time; around 3.3% belongs to the top ten. The specimen comprised PBMCs from the stem cell graft donor, sampled from the stem cell graft. These receptors were taken from a human donor who donated a stem cell graft to a child with acute lymphoblastic leukemia.

This clonotype was seen only a few times. This chain joins TRBV27 and TRBJ2-1; D may correspond to TRBD1 or TRBD2 (6 bases each). This CDR3 has 16 residues. V gave up 0 bases and J gave up 2 bases, with 11 bases separating them. Germline lookup yields CDR1 MNHEY and CDR2 SMNVEV (reference sequence). The CDR3 reads CASSLSGGLTYNEQFF. The CDR3, as DNA: TGTGCCAGCAGTTTATCTGGGGGGCTGACCTACAATGAGCAGTTCTTC.

This clonotype came up once. The chain couples TRBV12-3 or TRBV12-4 to TRBJ2-1, with D perhaps TRBD2 (5 bases). Trimming pared 2 bases from V and 8 bases from J, leaving 13 bases between. The CDR3 has 14 amino acids. In DNA form, the CDR3 reads TGTGCCAGCAGTTTAAGTTATCGGGGAGATGAGCAGTTCTTC. This encodes CASSLSYRGDEQFF.

V and J are TRBV9 and TRBJ2-1; 10 bases line up with TRBD2. V shed 0 bases, J shed 3 bases, and the junction held 6 bases outside the gene matches. The CDR3 runs to 17 residues. CDR1 SGDLS and CDR2 YYNGEE come from the germline V gene. The CDR3 nucleotides are TGTGCCAGCAGCGTAGAAGCTAGCGGGAGTTTCTACAATGAGCAGTTCTTC. It codes for CASSVEASGSFYNEQFF.

The V gene is TRBV20-1, the J gene TRBJ1-1; D might be TRBD1 (6 bases). Germline CDR1 and CDR2: DFQATT and SNEGSKA (reference sequence). Trimming removed 3 bases at V and 1 base at J, with 18 bases between. CDR3 length: 16 residues. The DNA for the CDR3 is TGCAGTGCTAGCCTGGGGGGCGCGAGGTGGAACACTGAAGCTTTCTTT. Translating gives CSASLGGARWNTEAFF.

CDR3 sequence reads: CASSFAPSYNEQFF. The DNA for the CDR3 is TGTGCCAGCAGCTTCGCACCCTCCTACAATGAGCAGTTCTTC. The V and J genes are TRBV7-9 and TRBJ2-1; no clear D. Germline loops: CDR1 SEHNR, CDR2 FQNEAQ (reference sequence). With 3 bases removed from V and 0 bases from J, the gap between germline ends came to 6 bases. The CDR3 is made up of 14 amino acids.

This clonotype was counted a few times. The rearrangement joins TRBV5-1 to TRBJ2-7, with TRBD1 matching over 8 bases. Trimming took 0 bases from V and 2 from J; bases not matched to a gene: 4. Per germline, CDR1 SGHRS and CDR2 YFSETQ. The CDR3 runs 15 residues. The CDR3 here is CASSLGTGLAYEQYF. The CDR3 nucleotides read TGCGCCAGCAGCTTGGGGACAGGGCTCGCCTACGAGCAGTACTTC.

The chain recombines TRBV20-1 with TRBJ2-3, with 9 bases that match TRBD2. Per the germline V gene, CDR1 is DFQATT and CDR2 is SNEGSKA (reference sequence). Unmatched junction bases numbered 13, after V lost 6 bases and J lost 6 bases. The CDR3 is 15 residues long. CDR3 sequence: CSATNPGTSSDTQYF. Written as DNA, the CDR3 is TGCAGTGCCACAAATCCAGGGACTAGCTCCGATACGCAGTATTTT.

This chain uses TRBV5-1 with TRBJ2-5; D is unclear. Trimming took 4 bases from V and 4 from J, leaving 14 bases between them. The CDR3 totals 14 residues. CDR1 is SGHRS and CDR2 is YFSETQ in the germline V gene. CDR3 coding DNA: TGCGCCAGCAGCGGTCTCCCAGACGTAGAGACCCAGTACTTC. Its protein product is CASSGLPDVETQYF.

The chain employs TRBV5-4 and TRBJ2-1, with D unclear. Per the germline V gene, CDR1 is SGHNT and CDR2 is YYREEE (reference sequence). The CDR3 sequence is 12 residues long. Trimming left V 6 bases short and J 5 bases short, with 9 bases between. The CDR3 nucleotides are TGTGCCAGCAACTGGATAGACAATGAGCAGTTCTTC. Translating gives CASNWIDNEQFF.

Of note for this clonotype: This CDR3 fails to terminate in the conserved phenylalanine or tryptophan, so it likely reflects a read error. No DNA is shown, since the ends of the CDR3 on it are uncertain; the CDR3 is the one TCRdb lists. The gene calls are TRBV29-1 and TRBJ2-4; the table's D gene call, TRBD1, was not cross checked with the DNA. Germline CDR1 is SQVTM and CDR2 is ANQGSEA. The length of the CDR3 is 13 amino acids, counting both ends. The CDR3 is CSVEDGRSEIRDL.

This clonotype came up a few times. The chain carries TRBV25-1 and TRBJ2-7; either TRBD1 or TRBD2 may fit D (6 bases each). From germline, CDR1 is MGHDK and CDR2 SYGVNS. The CDR3 totals 15 residues. Trimming removed 2 bases at V and 0 bases at J, with 11 bases between. CDR3 nucleotides: TGTGCCAGCAGTGAAGGCGGGACATTCTCCTACGAGCAGTACTTC. Translating gives CASSEGGTFSYEQYF.

This clonotype was seen more than once but under ten times. V gene TRBV27 combines with J gene TRBJ2-7; 8 bases match TRBD1. Germline V gives CDR1 MNHEY, CDR2 SMNVEV (reference sequence). Unmatched junction bases numbered 12, after V lost 4 bases and J lost 7 bases. The CDR3 runs to 15 residues. Written as DNA, the CDR3 is TGTGCCAGCAGTTCCGGGACAGGCCATTTTTTAGAGCAGTACTTC. It is translated as CASSSGTGHFLEQYF.

This clonotype was counted ten times or more. This rearrangement joins TRBV14 to TRBJ2-7; 7 bases map to TRBD1. V shed 8 bases and J 0 bases; nucleotides not matched to a gene: 1. Germline CDR1 SGHDN, CDR2 FVKESK. The CDR3 has 12 residues. CDR3 sequence reads: CASRQGSYEQYF. The CDR3 bases are TGTGCCAGCCGACAGGGCTCCTACGAGCAGTACTTC. The variable domain in full, with the rest retrieved from reference TRBV14 and TRBJ2-7, is EAGVTQFPSHSVIEKGQTVTLRCDPISGHDNLYWYRRVMGKEIKFLLHFVKESKQDESGMPNNRFLAERTGGTYSTLKVQPAELEDSGVYFCASRQGSYEQYFGPGTRLTVT.

This clonotype was recorded a few times. V usage is TRBV5-1 and J usage is TRBJ2-5; 7 positions match TRBD2. This CDR3 region has 15 residues. V gave up 5 bases and J gave up 1 base; unmatched junction bases: 8. The germline V gene encodes CDR1 SGHRS and CDR2 YFSETQ. CDR3 coding DNA: TGCGCCAGCAGTGGTGCGTGGGGGGGCCAAGAGACCCAGTACTTC. Translating it yields CASSGAWGGQETQYF. Combining the CDR3 with reference TRBV5-1 and TRBJ2-5 gives the whole variable domain KAGVTQTPRYLIKTRGQQVTLSCSPISGHRSVSWYQQTPGQGLQFLFEYFSETQRNKGNFPGRFSGRQFSNSRSEMNVSTLELGDSALYLCASSGAWGGQETQYFGPGTRLLVL.

J is TRBJ1-5 and V is TRBV19; 12 bases fit TRBD1. The germline V gene has CDR1 LNHDA and CDR2 SQIVND (reference sequence). J was trimmed by 6 bases and V by 3 bases; bases with no gene match: 9. The CDR3 runs 17 residues. The CDR3 nucleotides read TGTGCCAGTAGTATGGAAAGGGGACAGGGGGCCGGTCAGCCCCAGCATTTT. This translates into CASSMERGQGAGQPQHF.

This clonotype was picked up a small number of times. The rearrangement uses TRBV4-1 and TRBJ2-7; tentatively, D is TRBD2 (6 bases). Germline V gene sequence: CDR1 MGHRA, CDR2 YSYEKL. V lost 4 bases and J lost 6, with 10 bases in between. The length of the CDR3 is 12 residues. This CDR3 is CASSPQEGEQYF. In DNA, the CDR3 is TGCGCCAGCAGCCCCCAGGAGGGCGAGCAGTACTTC.

This clonotype was found a few times. The V gene is TRBV7-9, the J gene TRBJ2-7; 7 nucleotides match TRBD2. The V gene's germline CDR1 is SEHNR and CDR2 FQNEAQ (reference sequence). The V and J ends lost 1 base and 4 bases, in that order; junction bases with no gene match: 13. The CDR3 has 17 residues. DNA for the CDR3: TGTGCCAGCAGCTTAGACCCTAGCGGAGGTGCTGGATACGAGCAGTACTTC. This gives the protein CASSLDPSGGAGYEQYF.

The sample holds a few counts of this clonotype. This rearrangement joins TRBV6-1 to TRBJ1-2; D gene uncertain. Trimming cost V 6 bases and J 2 bases, with 10 bases left between them. Germline lookup yields CDR1 MNHNS and CDR2 SASEGT. The length of the CDR3 is 13 residues. The CDR3 spells CASSHDINYGYTF. Written as DNA, the CDR3 is TGTGCCAGCAGCCACGACATAAACTATGGCTACACCTTC.

The V call is TRBV3-1, the J call TRBJ1-1, with 9 nucleotides matching TRBD1. This CDR3 has 17 residues. Germline assignment: CDR1 LGHDT and CDR2 YNNKEL (reference sequence). Trimming at V came to 3 bases and at J to 5 bases, leaving 13 bases not matched to a gene. This CDR3 reads CASSHGTQGAFETEAFF. In DNA form, the CDR3 reads TGTGCCAGCAGCCACGGGACACAGGGGGCGTTTGAGACTGAAGCTTTCTTT.

This clonotype was recorded a few times. The genes are TRBV4-1 and TRBJ1-4; unclear D gene. V was clipped by 2 bases and J by 7 bases, with 8 bases between them. Germline CDR1 reads MGHRA; CDR2 reads YSYEKL. The CDR3 is made up of 13 amino acids. The CDR3 DNA sequence: TGCGCCAGCAGCCAACGCCTTGGTGAAAAACTGTTTTTT. Translation gives CASSQRLGEKLFF.

This clonotype appeared a few times. The chain has TRBV29-1 and TRBJ1-1, with D possibly TRBD1 on 5 matching bases. This CDR3 comprises 13 residues. Germline V gives CDR1 SQVTM, CDR2 ANQGSEA. Trimming took off 7 bases at V and 0 bases at J, with 12 bases between the two ends. The CDR3: CSALMGLNTEAFF. In DNA form, the CDR3 reads TGCAGCGCACTAATGGGGCTGAACACTGAAGCTTTCTTT. The complete variable domain, with remaining parts taken from reference TRBV29-1 and TRBJ1-1, reads SAVISQKPSRDICQRGTSLTIQCQVDSQVTMMFWYRQQPGQSLTLIATANQGSEATYESGFVIDKFPISRPNLTFSTLTVSNMSPEDSSIYLCSALMGLNTEAFFGQGTRLTVV.

The rearrangement joins TRBV27 to TRBJ2-7; no reliable D call. This CDR3 is 13 amino acids long. The germline V and J ends were trimmed by 1 base and 3 bases, with 7 bases remaining between them. The germline V gene encodes CDR1 MNHEY and CDR2 SMNVEV (reference sequence). CDR3: CASSLFPLYEQYF. CDR3 sequence (DNA): TGTGCCAGCAGTTTATTTCCCCTCTACGAGCAGTACTTC.

This clonotype was detected only a few times. The chain uses TRBV29-1 and TRBJ2-7; D is unclear. This CDR3 has 12 residues. Trimming shortened V by 7 bases and J by 0 bases, and 10 bases separated the two germline ends. From germline, CDR1 is SQVTM and CDR2 ANQGSEA. The CDR3 loop reads CSAVGSSYEQYF. The CDR3 DNA reads as TGCAGCGCCGTGGGATCCTCCTACGAGCAGTACTTC.

This rearrangement joins TRBV18 to TRBJ2-7; D may be TRBD2 (5 bases). The V end was cut by 5 bases, the J end by 5 bases, with 16 bases between. The CDR3 covers 14 residues. From germline, CDR1 is KGHSH and CDR2 LQKENI. CDR3 loop: CASSSSGEINEQYF. The DNA for the CDR3 is TGTGCCAGCTCATCCTCCGGGGAAATAAACGAGCAGTACTTC.

This clonotype was seen a handful of times. This chain connects TRBV9 to TRBJ1-4; weak D call: TRBD1 (6 bases). This CDR3 has 14 amino acids. V shed 3 bases and J shed 7 bases, with 13 bases lying between them. Per germline, CDR1 SGDLS and CDR2 YYNGEE. CDR3 in amino acids: CASSGLGGSEKLFF. CDR3 DNA sequence: TGTGCCAGCAGCGGATTAGGGGGGAGTGAAAAACTGTTTTTT.

V is TRBV7-9 and J is TRBJ2-1, with TRBD2 matching 11 bases. V shed 5 bases, J shed 3 bases, and the junction held 9 bases outside the gene matches. The CDR3 extends over 17 amino acids. CDR1 is SEHNR, CDR2 FQNEAQ, per germline (reference sequence). The CDR3 coding sequence is TGTGCCAGCAGCCCATTAGCGGGAGGGCCAGGCTACAATGAGCAGTTCTTC. Residues: CASSPLAGGPGYNEQFF. Full variable domain (remainder filled in from reference TRBV7-9 and TRBJ2-1): DTGVSQNPRHKITKRGQNVTFRCDPISEHNRLYWYRQTLGQGPEFLTYFQNEAQLEKSRLLSDRFSAERPKGSFSTLEIQRTEQGDSAMYLCASSPLAGGPGYNEQFFGPGTRLTVL.

The sample holds a few counts of this clonotype. This chain joins TRBV10-3 and TRBJ2-7, with 9 nucleotides matching TRBD2. The CDR3 is 15 residues long. V shed 3 bases, J shed 0 bases, and the junction held 3 bases outside the gene matches. Germline values: CDR1 ENHRY, CDR2 SYGVKD. The CDR3 reads CAISDPSGISYEQYF. Here the CDR3 DNA reads TGTGCCATCAGTGACCCTAGCGGGATCTCCTACGAGCAGTACTTC.